The present T cell receptor (beta chain) was sequenced within a study of blood T cell repertoires in COVID-19. Study information: T cells, B-cell-depleted T cells, or PBMCs supplied cDNA or gDNA.

Clones were sequenced by immunoSEQ multiplex PCR, and TCRdb holds only the in-frame ones, with some missing. Of 80,000 to 100,000 clones listed, 81% were seen once; the top ten hold about 4.5%. This clone was recorded once. The sequence was collected from a man aged 55 to 69 with acute or convalescent COVID-19. The material sequenced was peripheral blood.

The CDR3 is CASRRTLQETQYF. CDR3 in DNA: TGTGCCAGCAGACGGACTCTACAAGAGACCCAGTACTTC. The rearrangement joins TRBV6-5 to TRBJ2-5; D is perhaps TRBD2 (5 bases). Per the germline V gene, CDR1 is MNHEY and CDR2 is SVGAGI. The CDR3 has 13 amino acids. V was cut by 6 bases and J by 2 bases, with 10 bases left in between.